This T cell receptor (beta chain) originates from a study of early T cells in non-severe SARS-CoV-2 infection. Study at large: Bulk RNA isolated from unsorted whole blood underwent sequencing; chains were not paired. Study observations and caveats: VDJdb-based matching was biased toward anti-spike CD8 responses and missed private and CD4 specificities.

This CDR3 is built from 15 residues. V lost 3 bases and J lost 3; bases outside the gene matches: 4. The germline gives CDR1 MGHRA, CDR2 YSYEKL. This clonotype came up a few times. Its antigen is unknown. MiXCR, run by TCRdb on the 5' RACE reads, gives a single entry per CDR3 protein. The sample has tens of thousands of distinct CDR3 sequences, roughly 5.3% seen once. This receptor was taken from an adult who was a healthcare worker with PCR-confirmed SARS-CoV-2 infection or an uninfected control (not recorded which). Sequenced: whole blood. This chain joins TRBV4-1 and TRBJ1-1, with 10 bases matching TRBD1. The CDR3 sequence is CASSQGGTGDTEAFF. The CDR3 DNA follows: TGCGCCAGCAGCCAGGGCGGGACAGGGGACACTGAAGCTTTCTTT.